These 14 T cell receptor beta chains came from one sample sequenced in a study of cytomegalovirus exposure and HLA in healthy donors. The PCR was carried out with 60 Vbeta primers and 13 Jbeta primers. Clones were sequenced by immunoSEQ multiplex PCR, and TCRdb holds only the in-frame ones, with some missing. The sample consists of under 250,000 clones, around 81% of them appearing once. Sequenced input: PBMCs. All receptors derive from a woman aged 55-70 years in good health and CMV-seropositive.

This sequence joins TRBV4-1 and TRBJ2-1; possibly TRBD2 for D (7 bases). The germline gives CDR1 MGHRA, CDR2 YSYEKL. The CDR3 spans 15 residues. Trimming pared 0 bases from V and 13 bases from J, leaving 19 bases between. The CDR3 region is CASSQEQSGAGVQFF. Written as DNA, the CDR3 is TGCGCCAGCAGCCAAGAGCAAAGCGGGGCAGGGGTACAGTTCTTC.

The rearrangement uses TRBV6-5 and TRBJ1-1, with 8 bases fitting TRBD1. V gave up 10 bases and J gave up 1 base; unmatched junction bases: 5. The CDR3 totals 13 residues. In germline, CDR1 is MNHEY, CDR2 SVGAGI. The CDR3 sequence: CATGTGQNTEAFF. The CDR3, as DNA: TGTGCCACTGGGACAGGACAGAACACTGAAGCTTTCTTT.

In DNA, the CDR3 is TGTGCCAGCTCACCATGGGGTCAGGGAGAGACCCAGTACTTC. Translating gives CASSPWGQGETQYF. The rearrangement uses TRBV18 and TRBJ2-5; tentative D call: TRBD1 (5 bases). Per the germline V gene, CDR1 is KGHSH and CDR2 is LQKENI. Trimming removed 2 bases at V and 4 bases at J, with 11 bases between. CDR3 length equals 14 residues.

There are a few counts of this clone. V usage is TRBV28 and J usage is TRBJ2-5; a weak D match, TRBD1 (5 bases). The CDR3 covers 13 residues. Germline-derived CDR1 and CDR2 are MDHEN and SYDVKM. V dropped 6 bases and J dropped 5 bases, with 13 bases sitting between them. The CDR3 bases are TGTGCCAGCAGCCTCAGGGTGTCGGAGACCCAGTACTTC. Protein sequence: CASSLRVSETQYF.

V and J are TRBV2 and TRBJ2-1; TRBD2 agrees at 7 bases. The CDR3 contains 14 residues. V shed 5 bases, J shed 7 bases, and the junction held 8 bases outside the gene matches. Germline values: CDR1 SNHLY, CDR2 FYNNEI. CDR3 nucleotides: TGTGCCAGCAGTCCAGGACTAGTCGCGAATGAGCAGTTCTTC. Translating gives CASSPGLVANEQFF.

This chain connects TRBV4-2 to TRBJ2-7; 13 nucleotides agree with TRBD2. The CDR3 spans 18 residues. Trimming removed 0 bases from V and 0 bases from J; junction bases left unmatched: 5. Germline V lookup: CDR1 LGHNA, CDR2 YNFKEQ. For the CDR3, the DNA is TGTGCCAGCAGCCAAGACGGACTAGCGGGAGAGAACTCCTACGAGCAGTACTTC. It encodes CASSQDGLAGENSYEQYF.

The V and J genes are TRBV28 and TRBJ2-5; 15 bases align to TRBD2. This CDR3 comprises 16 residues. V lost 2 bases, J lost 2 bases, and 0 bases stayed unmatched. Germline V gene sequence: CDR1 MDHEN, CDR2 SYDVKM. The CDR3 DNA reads TGTGCCAGCAGTTTAGGACTAGCGGGAGGGCAAGAGACCCAGTACTTC. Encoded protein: CASSLGLAGGQETQYF.

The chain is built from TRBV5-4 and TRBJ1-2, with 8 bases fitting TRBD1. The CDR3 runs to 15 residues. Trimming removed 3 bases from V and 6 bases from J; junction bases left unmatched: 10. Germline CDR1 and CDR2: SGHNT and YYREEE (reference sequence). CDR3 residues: CASSWGGQASHGYTF. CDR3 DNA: TGTGCCAGCAGCTGGGGGGGACAGGCAAGTCATGGCTACACCTTC. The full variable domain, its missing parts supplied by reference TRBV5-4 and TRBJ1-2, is ETGVTQSPTHLIKTRGQQVTLRCSSQSGHNTVSWYQQALGQGPQFIFQYYREEENGRGNFPPRFSGLQFPNYSSELNVNALELDDSALYLCASSWGGQASHGYTFGSGTRLTVV.

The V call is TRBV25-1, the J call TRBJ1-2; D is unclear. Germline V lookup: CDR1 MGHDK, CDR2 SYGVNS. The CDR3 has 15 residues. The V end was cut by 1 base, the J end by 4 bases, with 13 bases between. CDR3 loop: CASSESQPRGYGYTF. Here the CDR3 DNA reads TGTGCCAGCAGTGAATCTCAACCACGCGGCTATGGCTACACCTTC.

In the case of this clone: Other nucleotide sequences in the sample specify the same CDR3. CDR3 in amino acids: CASSVGQGGNQPQHF. The CDR3 region has the DNA TGTGCCAGCAGCGTAGGACAGGGGGGAAATCAGCCCCAGCATTTT. The J gene is TRBJ1-5, the V gene TRBV9, with 9 nucleotides matching TRBD1. In germline, CDR1 is SGDLS, CDR2 YYNGEE. Germline trimming cut 0 bases from V and 4 bases from J; bases unmatched to any gene: 2. The CDR3 length is 15 residues.

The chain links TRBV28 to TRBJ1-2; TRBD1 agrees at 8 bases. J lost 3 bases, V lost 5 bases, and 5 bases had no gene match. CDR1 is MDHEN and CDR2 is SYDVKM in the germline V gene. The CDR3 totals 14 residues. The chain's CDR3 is CASSPPTGDYGYTF. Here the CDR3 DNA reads TGTGCCAGCAGTCCCCCGACAGGGGACTATGGCTACACCTTC.

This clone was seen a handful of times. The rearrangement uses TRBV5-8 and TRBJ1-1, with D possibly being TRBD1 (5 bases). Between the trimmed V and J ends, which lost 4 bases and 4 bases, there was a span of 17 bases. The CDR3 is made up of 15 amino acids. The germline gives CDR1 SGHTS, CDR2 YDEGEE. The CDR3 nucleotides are TGTGCCAGCAGCCTCAGGGTAGAGTTCGGCACTGAAGCTTTCTTT. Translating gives CASSLRVEFGTEAFF.

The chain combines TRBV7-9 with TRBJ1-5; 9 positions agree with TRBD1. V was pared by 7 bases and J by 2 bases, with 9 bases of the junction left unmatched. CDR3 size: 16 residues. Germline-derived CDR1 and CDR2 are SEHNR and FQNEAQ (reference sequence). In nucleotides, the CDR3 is TGTGCCAGCAAAAGACCCCGGGACAGGGGCAATCAGCCCCAGCATTTT. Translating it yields CASKRPRDRGNQPQHF.

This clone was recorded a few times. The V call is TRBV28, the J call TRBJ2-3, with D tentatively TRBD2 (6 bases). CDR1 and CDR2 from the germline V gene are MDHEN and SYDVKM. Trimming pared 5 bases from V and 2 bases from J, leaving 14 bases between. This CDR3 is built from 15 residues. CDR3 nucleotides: TGTGCCAGCAGTCTCTTCGGGAGATTCACAGATACGCAGTATTTT. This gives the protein CASSLFGRFTDTQYF.